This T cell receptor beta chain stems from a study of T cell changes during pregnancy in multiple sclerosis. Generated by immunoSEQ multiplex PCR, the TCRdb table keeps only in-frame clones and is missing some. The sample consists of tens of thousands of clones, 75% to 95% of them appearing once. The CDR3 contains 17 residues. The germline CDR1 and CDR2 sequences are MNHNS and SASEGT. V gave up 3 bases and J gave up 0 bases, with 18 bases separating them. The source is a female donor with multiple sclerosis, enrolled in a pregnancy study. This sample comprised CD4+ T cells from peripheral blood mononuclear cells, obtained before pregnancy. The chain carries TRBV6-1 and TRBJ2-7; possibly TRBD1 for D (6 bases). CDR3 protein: CASSESFRGRSSYEQYF. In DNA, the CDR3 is TGTGCCAGCAGTGAGTCATTCAGGGGCCGCAGCTCCTACGAGCAGTACTTC.